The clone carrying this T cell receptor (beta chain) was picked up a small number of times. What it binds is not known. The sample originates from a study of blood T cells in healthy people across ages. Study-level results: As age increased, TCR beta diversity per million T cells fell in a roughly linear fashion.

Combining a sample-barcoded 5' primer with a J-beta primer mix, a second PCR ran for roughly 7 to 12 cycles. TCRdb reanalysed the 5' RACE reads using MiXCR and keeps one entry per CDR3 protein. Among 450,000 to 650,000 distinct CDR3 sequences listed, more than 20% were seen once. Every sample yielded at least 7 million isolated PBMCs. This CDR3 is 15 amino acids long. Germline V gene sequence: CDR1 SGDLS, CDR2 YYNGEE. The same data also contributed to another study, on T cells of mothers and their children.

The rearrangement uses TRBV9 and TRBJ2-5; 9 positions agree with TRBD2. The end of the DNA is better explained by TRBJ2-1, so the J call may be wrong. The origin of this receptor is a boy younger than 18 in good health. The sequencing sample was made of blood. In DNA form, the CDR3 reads TGTGCCAGCAGCGTACTAGCGGGATCAAACAATGAGCAGTTCTTC. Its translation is CASSVLAGSNNEQFF.